This TCR beta chain appears in the sequencing data of a study of response to subunit inactivated influenza vaccine. One entry per CDR3 protein results from TCRdb running MiXCR on the RT-PCR reads. The sample consists of about 800,000 distinct CDR3 sequences, less than 25% of them appearing once. Comments on this clonotype: Its specificity is not known.

Study-level points and caveats: The authors offered the suggestion that each seasonal influenza vaccination recruits few new T cells.

Germline V CDR1 and CDR2: SEHNR, FQNEAQ (reference sequence). The CDR3 extends over 14 amino acids. The V end lost 4 bases, the J end lost 7 bases, and 14 bases lay between the germline ends. The chain is built from TRBV7-9 and TRBJ2-1; the D gene is possibly TRBD1 (6 bases). The sequence derives from a man aged 45 to 65 who received an inactivated influenza vaccine. The sample consisted of PBMCs from blood, taken more than 4 days after vaccination. The CDR3 region has the DNA TGTGCCAGCAGCTCCGCCCTAACAGGGAATGAGCAGTTCTTC. Protein: CASSSALTGNEQFF.